This T cell receptor beta chain is drawn from a study of cytomegalovirus exposure and HLA in healthy donors (dated by TCRdb to about 2017). Background on the whole study: According to an earlier analysis of 587 of the donors, some 170 million T cells yielded 90 million to 140 million unique TCR beta sequences and roughly 280 Gb of sequence data. All discovery cohort repertoires had been generated on a single sequencing platform. In the later analysis, no new phenotypic data were used to find candidate immune exposures; instead, reliance was placed on TCR beta sequences and their occurrence across donors. To predict cytomegalovirus infection status, the study combined high-throughput TCR immunosequencing, statistical association of individual TCRs with disease status, and machine learning. In a later genetic analysis, genome-wide SNP genotypes for about 65% of the roughly 670 donors were used, and that subset was treated as a discovery cohort. Among about 410 genotyped donors of the cohort, an average of around 240,000 unique TCR beta nucleotide sequences was sequenced per donor, of which about 18% were non-productive. Donor age, sex, ethnicity and CMV serostatus were compiled together with the repertoire data. To decide whether each TCR beta V gene segment behaved as functional or pseudogenic, an earlier analysis of fewer than 750 of the donors relied on high-throughput TCR beta sequencing. The number of typed donors differed by locus: about 629-630 for A, B, C, DRB1 and DQB1; 522 for DQA1; roughly 600 for DPA1; and some 430 for DPB1. Roughly 300 gigabases of sequencing data and tens of millions of unique TCR sequences were included in an early release covering roughly 600 HLA-typed donors. A later analysis re-examined previously published TCR beta repertoires from more than 550 donors and added high-resolution HLA genotyping to investigate patterns of TCR occurrence. HLA typing covered class I and class II loci at four-digit resolution. The study aimed to test whether signatures of past pathogen exposure could be identified by cataloging public T cell receptors. The T cell repertoires of around 730 subjects were profiled by immunosequencing and related to cytomegalovirus serostatus. About five DR-DQ haplotypes were treated as single units for association and clustering because of strong linkage in the cohort. Among the roughly 380 genotyped donors, around 79% belonged to the genetic ancestry cluster associated with self-reported Caucasian donors. Along with the roughly 610-subject first cohort, a separate validation cohort of over 90 different subjects was used.

The library was made by the immunoSEQ multiplex PCR assay. For the multiplex PCR, a mixture combining 60 forward primers for TCR Vbeta segments and 13 reverse primers for TCR Jbeta segments was used. A multiplex PCR assay on genomic DNA amplified the CDR3 region of rearranged TCR beta genes. Amplified TCR beta libraries were sequenced as 87-base-pair reads on the Illumina HiSeq System. The authors processed their data as follows. Across the 670 or so repertoires, a later analysis counted tens of millions of unique TCR beta chains, roughly 11 million of which were shared by at least two donors. Raw reads were error-corrected and collapsed into unique sequences by a nearest-neighbor algorithm in which closely related sequences were merged to remove PCR and sequencing errors. V, D and J gene segments were assigned by aligning CDR3 sequences to IMGT reference sequences. For a sequence to be retained, at least a six-nucleotide match to both a V gene segment and a J gene segment was required. Rearrangements were classified as productive when the CDR3 lacked stop codons and remained in frame with V and J, and all other rearrangements were classified as non-productive. Following IMGT convention, CDR3 was defined as the stretch from the second conserved V-encoded cysteine to the conserved J-encoded phenylalanine. Sequences without an unambiguous match to a single V gene segment were excluded from the earlier analysis of over 500 of the donors. In an earlier analysis of around 600 of the donors, V segments were called functional above 56.7% productive rearrangements and were called segregating when the between-donor standard deviation exceeded 5%. A statistical classification framework was built for diagnosing cytomegalovirus status from the catalog of TCR beta chain sequences. A later analysis assigned V and J genes by comparing TCR nucleotide sequences with IMGT/GENE-DB human TR gene sequences. Using the TCRdist pipeline, a later analysis assigned CDR3 sequences along with most-parsimonious VDJ recombination scenarios. In a later analysis, each TCR beta chain was defined by its CDR3 amino acid sequence together with its V-gene family, and reads lacking a unique V-gene family were excluded. To address suspected cross-contamination and a sequencing artifact, a later analysis removed 550 to 750 highly shared, low-generation-probability nucleotide sequences. For each public chain, a later analysis derived a clonal expansion index from normalized ranks of inferred template counts within each repertoire. In a later analysis, generation probabilities were computed using a VDJ recombination model fitted to out-of-frame rearrangements, and the results were checked against IGoR. Hypergeometric tests were used in a later analysis to score TCR-TCR, TCR-HLA and TCR-CMV co-occurrence, with a repertoire-size bias correction applied to the TCR pairs. A later analysis estimated false discovery rates by permuting HLA or CMV assignments 20 times. In a later analysis, co-occurring TCRs were grouped with DBSCAN, and TCRdist sequence similarity was added when clustering was performed within HLA-allele-positive subsets. Repertoires with fewer than 30,000 or more than 120,000 public chains, plus five repertoires with anomalous nucleotide sharing, were excluded from co-occurrence clustering. TCRdb stores this immuneACCESS table with in-frame sequences only. Part of the clones is absent; in the studies checked, under half of the shortfall reflects unresolved V genes, and no reason is known for the rest. The V and J calls and clone size come from that table; D and trimming were worked out from the DNA. Present in this sample are 180,000 or so clones, 72% of which were seen just once. The ten most abundant clones make up 2% to 2.5% of the sample.

CDR1 MNHEY and CDR2 SVGAGI are derived from the germline V gene. From the cysteine through the phenylalanine, the CDR3 covers 15 amino acids. This entry keeps only the CDR3 DNA: 45 bases, framed from base 1. Trimming takes 2 bases off V and 5 bases off J; junction bases not matched to a gene: 8. What the research found in general, with its limitations: Some IMGT-functional V segments, including TRBV6-2 and TRBV6-3, could not be told apart with the 87-base-pair reads, so those segments were excluded. This cohort had only TCR beta chains sequenced, and the lack of alpha or paired-chain data limited which features could be detected. In both the original and validation cohorts, the classifier was reported to diagnose cytomegalovirus status with high specificity and sensitivity. A later genetic analysis associated a missense DCLRE1C variant with V-gene and J-gene trimming of TCR beta chains, and an independent cohort replicated the association. Across donors, most TCR sequences were observed very rarely, whereas some public TCRs were present in many individuals. In a later genetic analysis, fewer N-insertions in productive TCRs were reported among donors in an Asian-associated ancestry cluster than the approximately 710-donor mean. A few of the identified cytomegalovirus-associated TCR beta chains were confirmed in vitro to be specific for cytomegalovirus antigens. At a false discovery rate of 0.05, a later analysis linked roughly 17,000 TCR beta sequences to specific HLA alleles. According to a later analysis, parvovirus B19, influenza, CMV and Epstein-Barr virus appeared linked to several top co-occurrence clusters. In a later analysis, most CMV-associated TCR beta chains were found to appear HLA-restricted, with HLA associations seemingly driven largely by CMV exposure. The study listed 150 to 200 TCR beta chains as associated with cytomegalovirus. Because some donors lacked HLA typing at each locus, the association tests relied only on the typed subset. According to a later analysis, TCR association rates differed among HLA loci, with DRB1 alleles showing the most associated TCRs and HLA-C alleles showing the fewest. Correlated functional status among segregating V segments might reflect linkage disequilibrium, but an unknown experimental factor could not be ruled out. The sequencing pipeline was judged likely to have produced a cluster of highly shared sequence variants as a technical artifact. It was suggested by the authors that the approach could potentially be generalized to other disease states and immunological phenotypes. Because counts were too low, 15 to 20 rarely observed V segments, including chromosome 9 orphons, were left out of the earlier analysis of 500 to 650 of the donors. In an earlier analysis of fewer than 750 of the donors, most TCR beta V segments were observed in productive rearrangements about 87% or about 30% of the time, broadly matching IMGT annotations. The only immune exposure information available for the cohort was CMV serostatus. When HLA alleles, especially DR and DQ, strongly co-occurred, attributing TCR associations to individual alleles was difficult. Compared with equally common non-associated chains, HLA-associated TCR beta chains in a later analysis were more clonally expanded and had lower generation probabilities. A further reported finding was that TCR beta sequences accurately predicted the HLA-A and HLA-B alleles for most subjects in the first cohort. Presence/absence analyses assumed roughly uniform sequencing depth across donors, an assumption that may not hold.

A remark on this clone: Its antigen is unknown. Base qualities were left out, and no much larger clone turns up one base away.

The cohort was made up of roughly 670 healthy bone marrow donors. At the time of sampling, every cohort member was nominally healthy, though immune exposures that went unrecorded were likely present. CMV serostatus was recorded as positive for around 300 and negative for about half of the roughly 700 cohort members, whereas no CMV serostatus was recorded for the donor in question. A peripheral blood sample was collected from each donor, and TCR beta sequencing was performed on peripheral blood mononuclear cells. The Qiagen DNeasy Blood Extraction Kit was used to extract genomic DNA from the blood cell samples.

The sequence is built from TRBV6-5 and TRBJ1-1, with 7 bases matching TRBD1. The clonotype was recovered from a human donor in good health. The sequenced sample consisted of PBMCs. The DNA sequence is as follows: TGTGCCAGCAGTTACCAACAGGGGAGGTTGACTGAAGCTTTCTTT. Translated, this is CASSYQQGRLTEAFF.